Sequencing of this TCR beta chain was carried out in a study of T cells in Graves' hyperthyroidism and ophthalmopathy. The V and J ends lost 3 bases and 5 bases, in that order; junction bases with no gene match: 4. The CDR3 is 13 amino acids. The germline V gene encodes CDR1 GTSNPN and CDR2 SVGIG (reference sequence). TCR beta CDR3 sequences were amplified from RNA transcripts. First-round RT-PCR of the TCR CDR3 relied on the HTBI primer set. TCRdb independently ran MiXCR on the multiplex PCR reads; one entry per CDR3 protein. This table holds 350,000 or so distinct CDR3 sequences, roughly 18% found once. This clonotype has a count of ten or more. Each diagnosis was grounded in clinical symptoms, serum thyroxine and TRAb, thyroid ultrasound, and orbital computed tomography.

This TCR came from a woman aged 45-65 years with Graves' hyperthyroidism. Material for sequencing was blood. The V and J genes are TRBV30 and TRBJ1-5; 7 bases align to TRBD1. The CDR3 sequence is CAWSLGGHQPQHF. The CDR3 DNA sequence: TGTGCCTGGAGCCTAGGGGGCCATCAGCCCCAGCATTTT.